Following are 23 T cell receptor beta chains from one sample sequenced in a study of T cell responses to AZD1222 COVID-19 vaccine. Assay used: immunoSEQ multiplex PCR; TCRdb lists only in-frame clones, some missing. Of over 95,000 clones listed, roughly 90% were seen once; the top ten hold roughly 4.5%. This sample comprised peripheral blood, obtained on day 0 of AZD1222 vaccination. The receptors were sampled from an adult in good health.

The table lists this clone with a count of one. The chain has TRBV29-1 and TRBJ2-7, with TRBD1 matching 9 bases. Trimming removed 6 bases from V and 4 bases from J; junction bases left unmatched: 7. CDR3 length equals 13 residues. CDR1 is SQVTM, CDR2 ANQGSEA, per germline. The CDR3 nucleotides are TGCAGCGTCCGGACAGGGGTAGGGTACGAGCAGTACTTC. The encoded protein is CSVRTGVGYEQYF.

This chain links TRBV5-4 with TRBJ1-1, with TRBD1 matching 7 bases. The CDR3 extends over 14 amino acids. Germline CDR1 reads SGHNT; CDR2 reads YYREEE (reference sequence). The V and J ends lost 3 bases and 7 bases, in that order; junction bases with no gene match: 9. The chain's CDR3 is CASSSVGTALEAFF. The CDR3 DNA follows: TGTGCCAGCAGCTCGGTGGGGACAGCACTTGAAGCTTTCTTT.

V gene TRBV7-9 combines with J gene TRBJ2-1, with 7 bases aligning to TRBD2. This CDR3 is 14 amino acids long. The germline V gene encodes CDR1 SEHNR and CDR2 FQNEAQ (reference sequence). Trimming cost V 5 bases and J 7 bases; bases outside gene matches: 8. The CDR3 reads CASSLIGTKNEQFF. DNA for the CDR3: TGTGCCAGCAGCCTAATAGGGACTAAAAATGAGCAGTTCTTC. Variable domain in full (rest from reference TRBV7-9 and TRBJ2-1): DTGVSQNPRHKITKRGQNVTFRCDPISEHNRLYWYRQTLGQGPEFLTYFQNEAQLEKSRLLSDRFSAERPKGSFSTLEIQRTEQGDSAMYLCASSLIGTKNEQFFGPGTRLTVL.

The chain links TRBV5-1 to TRBJ2-7; 8 bases match TRBD2. The CDR3 contains 15 residues. From germline, CDR1 is SGHRS and CDR2 YFSETQ. Unmatched junction bases numbered 13, after V lost 1 base and J lost 10 bases. The CDR3: CASSLIAGSLIEQYF. The CDR3 nucleotides are TGCGCCAGCAGCTTGATAGCGGGGAGCTTAATCGAACAGTACTTC. The complete variable domain, with remaining parts taken from reference TRBV5-1 and TRBJ2-7, reads KAGVTQTPRYLIKTRGQQVTLSCSPISGHRSVSWYQQTPGQGLQFLFEYFSETQRNKGNFPGRFSGRQFSNSRSEMNVSTLELGDSALYLCASSLIAGSLIEQYFGPGTRLTVT.

The chain carries TRBV28 and TRBJ2-1; D might be TRBD1 (6 bases). Germline-derived CDR1 and CDR2 are MDHEN and SYDVKM. V was clipped by 5 bases and J by 4 bases, with 18 bases between them. The CDR3 spans 16 residues. The CDR3 coding sequence is TGTGCCAGCAGTGCCCCCAACAGGGTGGGGTACAATGAGCAGTTCTTC. This sequence encodes CASSAPNRVGYNEQFF.

V is TRBV19 and J is TRBJ2-6; TRBD1 is a possible D gene (7 bases). V was shortened by 10 bases and J by 2 bases, with 9 bases between the two germline ends. CDR1 is LNHDA, CDR2 SQIVND, per germline (reference sequence). The CDR3 extends over 13 amino acids. CDR3 sequence reads: CATGGPGANVLTF. CDR3 in DNA: TGTGCCACAGGGGGGCCTGGGGCCAACGTCCTGACTTTC.

This chain connects TRBV4-3 to TRBJ2-7, with a possible D match to TRBD2 (7 bases). Trimming took off 0 bases at V and 4 bases at J, with 16 bases between the two ends. The CDR3 has 16 amino acids. Germline-derived CDR1 and CDR2 are LGHNA and YSLEER. CDR3 loop: CASSQDTGGLLYEQYF. CDR3 sequence (DNA): TGCGCCAGCAGCCAAGACACGGGGGGCCTCCTGTACGAGCAGTACTTC.

This clone has a single count. This chain uses TRBV9 with TRBJ2-2; D gene unclear. Germline-derived CDR1 and CDR2 are SGDLS and YYNGEE. The V and J ends lost 4 bases and 0 bases respectively, with 10 bases between them. The CDR3 totals 15 residues. This CDR3 reads CASSPRSANTGELFF. CDR3 DNA sequence: TGTGCCAGCAGCCCCCGTAGTGCGAACACCGGGGAGCTGTTTTTT.

CDR3 sequence reads: CASSGAISDGNYEQYF. As DNA, the CDR3 is TGTGCCAGCAGTGGGGCCATTTCTGACGGAAACTACGAGCAGTACTTC. The chain links TRBV6-1 to TRBJ2-7, with D uncertain. V shed 4 bases and J shed 3 bases, with 19 bases lying between them. The germline gives CDR1 MNHNS, CDR2 SASEGT. CDR3 size: 16 residues.

The chain couples TRBV27 to TRBJ1-5; 8 positions match TRBD1. The trim removed 5 bases at V and 7 bases at J, leaving 13 bases unmatched. The CDR3 covers 16 residues. The germline V gene encodes CDR1 MNHEY and CDR2 SMNVEV (reference sequence). CDR3 sequence reads: CASSPITQGADQPQHF. DNA for the CDR3: TGTGCCAGCAGTCCGATAACTCAGGGGGCGGACCAGCCCCAGCATTTT.

The chain is built from TRBV12-3 or TRBV12-4 and TRBJ1-1, with a possible D match to TRBD1 (5 bases). V dropped 5 bases and J dropped 10 bases, with 11 bases sitting between them. The CDR3 spans 11 residues. As DNA, the CDR3 is TGTGCCAGCAGTCCAGGGCCGATAGCTTTCTTT. It yields the protein CASSPGPIAFF.

The chain recombines TRBV9 with TRBJ1-2; TRBD1 might be the D (5 bases). Trimming pared 2 bases from V and 4 bases from J, leaving 12 bases between. The CDR3 is 14 residues long. Germline assignment: CDR1 SGDLS and CDR2 YYNGEE. The CDR3 loop reads CASSVSSGLYGYTF. For the CDR3, the DNA is TGTGCCAGCAGCGTCAGCTCAGGGCTCTATGGCTACACCTTC. Variable domain in full (rest from reference TRBV9 and TRBJ1-2): DSGVTQTPKHLITATGQRVTLRCSPRSGDLSVYWYQQSLDQGLQFLIQYYNGEERAKGNILERFSAQQFPDLHSELNLSSLELGDSALYFCASSVSSGLYGYTFGSGTRLTVV.

The chain has TRBV3-1 (or the pseudogene TRBV3-2) and TRBJ1-2; 9 nucleotides match TRBD1. This CDR3 is 14 amino acids long. Looked up from germline, CDR1 is LGHDT and CDR2 is YNNKEL (reference sequence). V dropped 4 bases and J dropped 7; count of bases not matched to a gene: 7. CDR3 sequence: CASSLGNRGLGYTF. For the CDR3, the DNA is TGTGCCAGCAGCCTGGGTAACAGGGGGCTTGGCTACACCTTC.

This chain links TRBV4-3 with TRBJ1-4; TRBD1 is a possible D gene (5 bases). CDR1 and CDR2 (germline): LGHNA, YSLEER. The CDR3 loop spans 15 amino acids. V was clipped by 4 bases and J by 7 bases, with 16 bases between them. The DNA for the CDR3 is TGCGCCAGCAGCCCAAGGGGAGGGCTCAGTGAAAAACTGTTTTTT. This codes for CASSPRGGLSEKLFF.

The chain is built from TRBV5-6 and TRBJ2-4; tentative D call: TRBD1 (7 bases). Germline V gene lookup returns CDR1 SGHDT and CDR2 YYEEEE. The CDR3 totals 18 residues. The germline V and J ends were trimmed by 0 bases and 3 bases, with 19 bases remaining between them. CDR3: CASSLGFVAGGHKNIQYF. Written as DNA, the CDR3 is TGTGCCAGCAGCTTGGGCTTTGTGGCAGGGGGGCACAAAAACATTCAGTACTTC. Drawing the rest from reference TRBV5-6 and TRBJ2-4, the complete variable domain is DAGVTQSPTHLIKTRGQQVTLRCSPKSGHDTVSWYQQALGQGPQFIFQYYEEEERQRGNFPDRFSGHQFPNYSSELNVNALLLGDSALYLCASSLGFVAGGHKNIQYFGAGTRLSVL.

The chain carries TRBV4-1 and TRBJ2-5; D unclear. The CDR3 spans 15 residues. Germline assignment: CDR1 MGHRA and CDR2 YSYEKL. The V and J ends lost 0 bases and 2 bases respectively, with 10 bases between them. CDR3 nucleotides: TGCGCCAGCAGCCAAGACGTCTGGCGGCAAGAGACCCAGTACTTC. Translated: CASSQDVWRQETQYF.

Comments on this clone: This specimen includes other DNA sequences encoding the same CDR3. The V and J genes are TRBV29-1 and TRBJ2-3; D assignment may be TRBD1 or TRBD2 (5 bases each). The CDR3 is 13 amino acids. CDR1 and CDR2 (germline): SQVTM, ANQGSEA. V was clipped by 4 bases and J by 4 bases, with 12 bases between them. The CDR3 DNA is TGCAGCGTTGCTAGGGGACGCGCAGATACGCAGTATTTT. Protein: CSVARGRADTQYF.

In its sample, this clone was seen once. This sequence joins TRBV15 and TRBJ1-6; D is ambiguous. CDR3 length equals 12 residues. Looked up from germline, CDR1 is LNHNV and CDR2 is YYDKDF (reference sequence). V lost 4 bases to trimming and J lost 7 bases, with 5 bases between them. CDR3 sequence reads: CATSMWNSPLHF. DNA of the CDR3: TGTGCCACCAGCATGTGGAATTCACCCCTCCACTTT.

J is TRBJ2-4 and V is TRBV19; 7 nucleotides line up with TRBD2. This CDR3 has 17 residues. After removal of 1 base from V and 1 base from J, the junction contained 7 bases not matched to a gene. The germline CDR1 and CDR2 sequences are LNHDA and SQIVND (reference sequence). CDR3: CASSIAVGGLAKNIQYF. CDR3 nucleotides: TGTGCCAGTAGTATAGCCGTGGGAGGGTTGGCCAAAAACATTCAGTACTTC.

This clone was recorded only once. This chain links TRBV6-1 with TRBJ1-2, with TRBD1 identical over 8 bases. From germline, CDR1 is MNHNS and CDR2 SASEGT. V was pared by 1 base and J by 0 bases, with 1 base of the junction left unmatched. The CDR3 totals 15 residues. As DNA, the CDR3 is TGTGCCAGCAGTGAAGGGACAGGGACTAACTATGGCTACACCTTC. Translating gives CASSEGTGTNYGYTF.

The gene calls are TRBV7-9 and TRBJ1-4, with D perhaps TRBD1 (5 bases). This CDR3 contains 12 residues. Germline-derived CDR1 and CDR2 are SEHNR and FQNEAQ (reference sequence). Trimming removed 3 bases at V and 6 bases at J, with 5 bases between. The CDR3 bases are TGTGCCAGCAGCTTGGGGGATGAAAAACTGTTTTTT. Translating it yields CASSLGDEKLFF.

J is TRBJ2-1 and V is TRBV6-1; unclear D gene. Trimming removed 2 bases at V and 7 bases at J, with 6 bases between. In germline, CDR1 is MNHNS, CDR2 SASEGT. The CDR3 is 12 amino acids. The CDR3 here is CASSELGNEQFF. The DNA of the CDR3 is TGTGCCAGCAGTGAATTAGGGAATGAGCAGTTCTTC.

V gene TRBV21-1 combines with J gene TRBJ2-7; TRBD2 is the table's D call and was not checked against the DNA. TRBV21-1 is a pseudogene segment. The CDR3 has 16 amino acids. CDR3 nucleotide sequence: TGTGCCAGCAGCAAAGCAACTAGCGGGGGGAACTACGAGCAGTACTTC. This encodes CASSKATSGGNYEQYF.